Listed here is a single TCR beta chain. Its target is unknown. These data are taken from a study of blood T cells in healthy people across ages. Findings of the study overall: Among long-lived donors, naive CD4+ cells were more numerous and diversity higher than in aged donors.

A second roughly 6 to 11 cycle PCR used barcoded and J-beta primers. The template-switch adaptor was a 5' adaptor with 12 random nucleotides. It tagged each cDNA molecule. TCRdb passed the 5' RACE reads through MiXCR, listing each CDR3 protein once. The table shows 1.5 million to 2 million distinct CDR3 sequences, with 49% occurring only once. Donors each provided roughly 11 milliliters of peripheral blood. With each sample, at least 6 micrograms of total RNA were extracted. Germline V gives CDR1 SGHRS, CDR2 YFSETQ. CDR3 length equals 14 residues. Trimming at V came to 2 bases and at J to 7 bases, leaving 7 bases not matched to a gene.

The J gene is TRBJ1-2, the V gene TRBV5-1, with 8 nucleotides matching TRBD1. The sample consisted of blood. The clonotype was recovered from a middle-aged woman in good health. In DNA, the CDR3 is TGCGCCAGCAGCTTCATGACAGGGGACGGTGGCTACACCTTC. Translated, it gives CASSFMTGDGGYTF.